Following are 19 T cell receptor beta chains from one sample sequenced in a study of patients and donors after allogeneic stem cell transplantation. Each CDR3 protein is one row after TCRdb ran MiXCR on the RT-PCR reads. Of 920,000 or so distinct CDR3 sequences listed, approximately 18% are singletons. Sequencing used blood, either unsorted or a sorted T cell fraction (not recorded which). Receptors originate from a human donor who was either an allogeneic HSCT recipient or a stem cell or donor lymphocyte infusion donor (not recorded which). It is not recorded whose cells these are; they may come from a transplant donor.

In its sample, this clonotype was seen a few times. The J gene is TRBJ2-7, the V gene TRBV27; no definite D call. This CDR3 is 14 amino acids long. Germline CDR1 and CDR2: MNHEY and SMNVEV (reference sequence). The germline V and J ends were trimmed by 5 bases and 0 bases, with 11 bases remaining between them. The DNA for the CDR3 is TGTGCCAGCAGTCAACGACAAGACTCCTACGAGCAGTACTTC. It codes for CASSQRQDSYEQYF.

The rearrangement links TRBV20-1 to TRBJ2-7, with D uncertain. V lost 4 bases, J lost 3 bases, and 10 bases lay in between. Per germline, CDR1 DFQATT and CDR2 SNEGSKA (reference sequence). The CDR3 length is 12 residues. The CDR3, as DNA: TGCAGTGCTACGCGAACGGACTACGAGCAGTACTTC. Translated: CSATRTDYEQYF.

There are a few counts of this clonotype. V usage is TRBV6-6 and J usage is TRBJ2-7; no clear D. In germline, CDR1 is MNHNY, CDR2 SVGAGI (reference sequence). Trimming pared 4 bases from V and 6 bases from J, leaving 4 bases between. CDR3 size: 10 residues. CDR3 DNA: TGTGCCAGCAGTTCGGCCGAGCAGTACTTC. Translating gives CASSSAEQYF.

J is TRBJ1-3 and V is TRBV20-1, with TRBD1 as a possible D gene (5 bases). Germline values: CDR1 DFQATT, CDR2 SNEGSKA (reference sequence). V lost 0 bases and J lost 0, with 9 bases in between. The CDR3 contains 15 residues. As DNA, the CDR3 is TGCAGTGCTAGAGATATACAGGCCTCTGGAAACACCATATATTTT. This sequence encodes CSARDIQASGNTIYF.

There are a few counts of this clonotype. V is TRBV30 and J is TRBJ1-1; maybe TRBD1 (6 bases). V lost 0 bases to trimming and J lost 2 bases, with 13 bases between them. CDR3 length: 15 residues. Per germline, CDR1 GTSNPN and CDR2 SVGIG (reference sequence). Here the CDR3 DNA reads TGTGCCTGGAGTGTATCGGCCAGGGGAAACACTGAAGCTTTCTTT. Protein: CAWSVSARGNTEAFF.

This clonotype is a singleton in its sample. At one end, the junction sequence differs from germline, possibly due to a read error. The chain recombines TRBV6-1 with TRBJ2-3, with TRBD2 identical over 8 bases. Germline values: CDR1 MNHNS, CDR2 SASEGT. The CDR3 length is 15 residues. Here the CDR3 reads CVSRSSGVKADTQYF. CDR3 DNA sequence: TGTGTCAGCAGGAGTAGCGGGGTCAAGGCAGATACGCAGTATTTT.

The rearrangement uses TRBV9 and TRBJ1-2; TRBD1 matches 8 bases. This CDR3 is built from 14 residues. V lost 6 bases to trimming and J lost 5 bases; unmatched junction nucleotides: 9. Germline V gene lookup returns CDR1 SGDLS and CDR2 YYNGEE. CDR3 in DNA: TGTGCCAGCACCTCGGGACAGGTCTTGTATGGCTACACCTTC. Its protein product is CASTSGQVLYGYTF.

Many counts were recorded for this clonotype. This chain uses TRBV10-2 with TRBJ2-3; 12 nucleotides line up with TRBD2. Germline V gene lookup returns CDR1 WSHSY and CDR2 SAAADI. The CDR3 covers 15 residues. The V and J ends lost 6 bases and 4 bases, in that order; junction bases with no gene match: 5. CDR3: CASSRLAGVADTQYF. The CDR3 region has the DNA TGCGCCAGCAGCCGACTAGCGGGAGTAGCAGATACGCAGTATTTT.

This clonotype was counted only a few times. This rearrangement joins TRBV20-1 to TRBJ2-2; TRBD1 aligns across 8 bases. The germline CDR1 and CDR2 sequences are DFQATT and SNEGSKA (reference sequence). This CDR3 has 14 amino acids. Trimming at V came to 5 bases and at J to 3 bases, leaving 5 bases not matched to a gene. The CDR3 sequence: CSAPDRDDTGELFF. The CDR3 region has the DNA TGCAGTGCTCCGGACAGGGATGACACCGGGGAGCTGTTTTTT.

This chain links TRBV13 with TRBJ1-5; D gene ambiguous. Trimming stripped 7 bases from V and 1 base from J, with 14 bases between. Germline-derived CDR1 and CDR2 are PRHDT and FYEKMQ (reference sequence). The CDR3 runs to 15 residues. This CDR3 reads CASNTKGASNQPQHF. The CDR3 bases are TGTGCCAGCAATACTAAGGGCGCGAGCAATCAGCCCCAGCATTTT.

The chain combines TRBV5-6 with TRBJ2-1; 9 nucleotides line up with TRBD1. This CDR3 comprises 15 residues. Germline lookup yields CDR1 SGHDT and CDR2 YYEEEE. Trimming took 5 bases from V and 8 from J; bases not matched to a gene: 11. The CDR3 sequence is CASSATWDREDEQFF. The CDR3 nucleotides are TGTGCCAGCAGTGCTACTTGGGACAGGGAAGATGAGCAGTTCTTC.

This clonotype has at least ten counts. The chain employs TRBV5-1 and TRBJ2-1; no clear D gene. Trimming cost V 0 bases and J 7 bases, with 11 bases left between them. The germline V gene encodes CDR1 SGHRS and CDR2 YFSETQ. The CDR3 is made up of 14 amino acids. CDR3 sequence (DNA): TGCGCCAGCAGCTTGGCGGCTCGCCTTAATGAGCAGTTCTTC. Its translation is CASSLAARLNEQFF.

This sequence joins TRBV6-1 and TRBJ2-7, with D maybe TRBD2 (5 bases). CDR1 is MNHNS and CDR2 is SASEGT in the germline V gene. Deletions cut 5 bases from V and 4 bases from J, with 18 bases between. CDR3 length: 15 residues. DNA for the CDR3: TGTGCCAGCAGTCCCGGGTCGCGGGCAAGGTACGAGCAGTACTTC. It specifies CASSPGSRARYEQYF.

The chain combines TRBV12-5 with TRBJ1-1; TRBD1 might be the D (5 bases). V was cut by 6 bases and J by 1 base, with 12 bases left in between. Germline lookup yields CDR1 LGHNT and CDR2 FRNRAP. This CDR3 has 14 amino acids. CDR3 in DNA: TGTGCTAGTGGGCCCTTGAGGGGGAACACTGAAGCTTTCTTT. It specifies CASGPLRGNTEAFF. The complete variable domain, with remaining parts taken from reference TRBV12-5 and TRBJ1-1, reads DARVTQTPRHKVTEMGQEVTMRCQPILGHNTVFWYRQTMMQGLELLAYFRNRAPLDDSGMPKDRFSAEMPDATLATLKIQPSEPRDSAVYFCASGPLRGNTEAFFGQGTRLTVV.

A few counts support this clonotype. The chain links TRBV7-2 to TRBJ2-3; D not certain. CDR3 length equals 9 residues. Germline lookup yields CDR1 SGHTA and CDR2 FQGNSA. Trimming took off 3 bases at V and 14 bases at J, with 6 bases between the two ends. The CDR3 DNA sequence: TGTGCCAGCAGCTTTAGCCGGTATTTT. Amino acids: CASSFSRYF.

This clonotype was observed many times. The chain couples TRBV12-3 or TRBV12-4 to TRBJ1-6; no definite D call. The CDR3 totals 14 residues. V was clipped by 2 bases and J by 8 bases, with 10 bases between them. The CDR3 sequence is CASSLLATHSPLHF. CDR3 bases: TGTGCCAGCAGTTTATTGGCTACTCATTCACCCCTCCACTTT.

V usage is TRBV2 and J usage is TRBJ2-2; D may be TRBD1 (6 bases). Trimming shortened V by 4 bases and J by 4 bases, and 13 bases separated the two germline ends. The germline CDR1 and CDR2 sequences are SNHLY and FYNNEI. The CDR3 spans 15 residues. The CDR3 region is CASSGPGASTGELFF. The CDR3 coding sequence is TGTGCCAGCAGTGGGCCAGGGGCCAGCACCGGGGAGCTGTTTTTT.

This clonotype was counted a few times. CDR3 sequence reads: CSVVQQNTEAFF. The CDR3 DNA reads TGCAGCGTGGTACAGCAGAACACTGAAGCTTTCTTT. The chain combines TRBV29-1 with TRBJ1-1; the D is unclear. Looked up from germline, CDR1 is SQVTM and CDR2 is ANQGSEA. V was clipped by 6 bases and J by 1 base, with 9 bases between them. This CDR3 has 12 amino acids.

This clonotype was observed a handful of times. This rearrangement joins TRBV27 to TRBJ2-3, with 9 bases fitting TRBD2. V lost 7 bases, J lost 4 bases, and 12 bases stayed unmatched. The CDR3 is 16 residues long. CDR1 MNHEY and CDR2 SMNVEV come from the germline V gene (reference sequence). The CDR3 loop reads CASNPRRGGIPDTQYF. The DNA of the CDR3 is TGTGCCAGCAACCCCCGGCGGGGGGGCATCCCAGATACGCAGTATTTT.